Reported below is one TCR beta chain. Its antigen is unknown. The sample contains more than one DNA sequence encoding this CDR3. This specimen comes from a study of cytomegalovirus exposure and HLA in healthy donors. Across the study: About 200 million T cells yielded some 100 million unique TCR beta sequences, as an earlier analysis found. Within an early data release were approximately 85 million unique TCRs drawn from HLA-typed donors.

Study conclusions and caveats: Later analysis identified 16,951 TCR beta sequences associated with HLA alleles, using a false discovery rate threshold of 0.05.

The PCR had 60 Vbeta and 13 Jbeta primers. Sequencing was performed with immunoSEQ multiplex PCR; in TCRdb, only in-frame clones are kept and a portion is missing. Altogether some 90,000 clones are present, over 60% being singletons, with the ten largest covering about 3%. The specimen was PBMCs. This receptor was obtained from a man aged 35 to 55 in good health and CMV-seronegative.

The CDR3 nucleotides are TGTGCCAGCAGCTTCTCGGGGACCTACAATGAGCAGTTCTTC. Protein: CASSFSGTYNEQFF. V and J are TRBV7-3 and TRBJ2-1; D may be TRBD2 (5 bases). Germline V CDR1 and CDR2: SGHTA, FQGTGA. The CDR3 sequence is 14 residues long. Trimming took 3 bases from V and 2 from J, leaving 8 bases between them. Variable domain in full (rest from reference TRBV7-3 and TRBJ2-1): GAGVSQTPSNKVTEKGKYVELRCDPISGHTALYWYRQSLGQGPEFLIYFQGTGAADDSGLPNDRFFAVRPEGSVSTLKIQRTERGDSAVYLCASSFSGTYNEQFFGPGTRLTVL.